Given below is one T cell receptor beta chain in context. The entry originates in a study of shared clonotypes between healthy human individuals. The CDR3 covers 15 residues. CDR1 and CDR2 (germline): SGHRS, YFSETQ. After removal of 4 bases from V and 7 bases from J, the junction contained 9 bases not matched to a gene. The table came from immunoSEQ multiplex PCR; TCRdb's copy has only in-frame clones and leaves some out. The data contain 450,000 to 500,000 clones, about 80% of them singletons. The chain links TRBV5-1 to TRBJ2-2; 8 nucleotides agree with TRBD2. The clonotype was recovered from a woman in her 40s in good health. Some clones in this sample may be carry-over from other donors' samples. Input material: PBMCs. The DNA of the CDR3 is TGCGCCAGCAGCCCGGACGCGGGGGGCGGCGGGGAGCTGTTTTTT. Its translation: CASSPDAGGGGELFF.